The rows below give T cell receptor beta chains drawn from one sample of a study of CD8+CD57+ T cells in acquired aplastic anemia. TCRdb re-derived calls from the reads in MiXCR, one entry per CDR3 protein. The sample contains roughly 160,000 distinct CDR3 sequences, around 48% of which appear only once. The sequencing sample was made of sorted CD4+, CD8+, or CD8+CD57+ T cells (not recorded which) from PBMCs. The receptors were gathered from a human donor with aplastic anemia. CDR3s include the opening cysteine and the closing phenylalanine or tryptophan. A D gene is named only where the DNA matches it firmly. Size is stated for part of the rows, as once, few or many counts, or as a class when the clone is expanded.

>-|TRBJ1-1|many|TRBV30
CASPGVRAIEAFF
TGTGCCTCACCCGGAGTGAGGGCAATCGAAGCTTTCTTT
>-|TRBJ2-3|medium-sized|TRBV11-3
CASSLKASTDTQYF
TGTGCCAGCAGCTTAAAGGCCAGCACAGATACGCAGTATTTT
>TRBD1|TRBJ1-4|many|TRBV20-1
CSARGQGNEKLFF
TGCAGTGCTAGGGGACAGGGAAATGAAAAACTGTTTTTT
>TRBD2|TRBJ2-1|once|TRBV10-3
CAISEGTSARGEQFF
TGTGCCATCAGTGAAGGGACTAGCGCCCGAGGAGAGCAGTTCTTC
>-|TRBJ1-2|-|TRBV15
CATSSPNYPRGSYGYTF
TGTGCCACCAGCAGTCCCAATTATCCCCGGGGGAGCTATGGCTACACCTTC
>-|TRBJ2-7|many|TRBV7-2
CASSRTGSSYEQYF
TGTGCCAGCAGCCGAACAGGGAGCTCCTACGAGCAGTACTTC
>-|TRBJ1-1|many|TRBV7-8
CASSSDGPMTGGTEAFF
TGTGCCAGCAGCTCAGACGGACCGATGACTGGGGGTACTGAAGCTTTCTTT
>-|TRBJ2-7|few|TRBV29-1
CSVEADSYEQYF
TGCAGCGTTGAGGCGGACTCCTATGAGCAGTACTTC
>TRBD1|TRBJ2-1|few|TRBV6-5
CASSYSLFRRDRGNEQFF
TGTGCCAGCAGTTACTCGTTATTCCGTCGGGACAGGGGGAATGAGCAGTTCTTC
>TRBD1|TRBJ2-7|-|TRBV24-1
CATSDPGQAYEQYF
TGTGCCACCAGTGATCCGGGACAGGCCTACGAGCAGTACTTC
>-|TRBJ2-3|many|TRBV28
CASRSTRDTQYF
TGTGCCAGCAGATCCACAAGAGATACGCAGTATTTT
>-|TRBJ2-1|-|TRBV10-3
CAISESKDRIGSCNERFF
TGTGCCATCAGTGAGTCCAAAGACAGGATTGGCTCCTGCAATGAGCGGTTCTTC
>-|TRBJ1-2|-|TRBV10-3
CAISDSSLGGGDGYTF
TGTGCCATCAGTGACTCGTCACTGGGTGGAGGGGATGGCTACACCTTC
>TRBD1|TRBJ2-7|-|TRBV18
CASSLGTGTESSYEQYF
TGTGCCAGCTCACTGGGAACCGGGACAGAGAGCTCCTACGAGCAGTACTTC
>TRBD1|TRBJ2-5|-|TRBV7-9
CASSWGQGRKTQYF
TGTGCCAGCAGCTGGGGACAGGGAAGGAAGACCCAGTACTTC
>-|TRBJ2-5|-|TRBV6-5
CASSLRTGGQYF
TGTGCCAGCAGTCTAAGAACCGGTGGACAGTACTTC
>-|TRBJ2-3|many|TRBV19
CASSMMDSTDTQYF
TGTGCCAGTAGTATGATGGACAGCACAGATACGCAGTATTTT
>-|TRBJ2-1|once|TRBV20-1
CSALLDVNEQFF
TGCAGTGCTTTACTGGATGTAAATGAGCAGTTCTTC
>-|TRBJ2-1|-|TRBV29-1
CSVDWGEEQFF
TGCAGCGTTGATTGGGGGGAGGAGCAGTTCTTC
>TRBD2|TRBJ2-3|-|TRBV10-3
CAISKTSGSTDTQYF
TGTGCCATCAGCAAGACTAGCGGAAGCACAGATACGCAGTATTTT
>-|TRBJ1-2|few|TRBV18
CASSSSELVYGYTF
TGTGCCAGCTCGAGTTCGGAGTTGGTGTATGGCTACACCTTC
>TRBD1|TRBJ2-7|many|TRBV6-1
CASRTAGTGGYEQYF
TGTGCCAGCAGGACCGCCGGGACAGGGGGCTACGAGCAGTACTTC
>-|TRBJ2-1|few|TRBV18
CASSPPADRNEQFF
TGTGCCAGCTCACCACCGGCAGATCGGAATGAGCAGTTCTTC
>TRBD2|TRBJ2-1|many|TRBV7-9
CASSLPGLAGINEQFF
TGTGCCAGCAGCCTACCGGGACTAGCGGGAATCAATGAGCAGTTCTTC
>-|TRBJ1-5|many|TRBV6-1
CASRDSSDNQPQHF
TGTGCCAGCAGGGACAGCTCCGACAATCAGCCCCAGCATTTT
>-|TRBJ2-7|-|TRBV20-1
CSAREGAIYEQYF
TGCAGTGCTAGAGAGGGCGCCATTTACGAGCAGTACTTC
>-|TRBJ2-1|many|TRBV28
CASSPPGSGQYEQFF
TGTGCCAGCAGTCCGCCCGGATCGGGTCAGTATGAGCAGTTCTTC
>-|TRBJ2-3|many|TRBV11-3
CASSLDPTGYTQYF
TGTGCCAGCAGCTTAGATCCTACAGGCTATACGCAGTATTTT
>TRBD2|TRBJ2-5|once|TRBV20-1
CSPLPSGDETQYF
TGCAGCCCGCTACCCAGCGGGGACGAGACCCAGTACTTC
>TRBD1|TRBJ1-6|-|TRBV19
CASSIRDSNSPLHF
TGTGCCAGTAGCATACGGGACAGTAATTCACCCCTCCACTTT
>-|TRBJ2-2|few|TRBV20-1
CSAVVGSGELFF
TGCAGTGCTGTCGTTGGGTCCGGGGAGCTGTTTTTT
>-|TRBJ2-7|few|TRBV10-3
CAISETDINYEQYF
TGTGCCATCAGTGAAACCGACATCAACTACGAGCAGTACTTC
>TRBD2|TRBJ2-3|-|TRBV20-1
CSASGTPGNEQYF
TGCAGTGCGAGCGGGACCCCTGGCAATGAGCAGTATTTT
>TRBD1|TRBJ2-5|many|TRBV18
CASRQGAETQYF
TGTGCCAGCCGACAGGGGGCGGAGACCCAGTACTTC
>-|TRBJ1-1|-|TRBV7-8
CASSLGENTEAFF
TGTGCCAGCAGCTTGGGGGAGAACACTGAAGCTTTCTTT
>TRBD1|TRBJ2-3|once|TRBV11-2
CASSPRTGSTDTQYF
TGTGCCAGCAGCCCTCGGACAGGGAGCACAGATACGCAGTATTTT
>TRBD1|TRBJ2-1|-|TRBV24-1
CATSDPRTGTYNEQFF
TGTGCCACCAGTGACCCTCGGACAGGGACCTACAATGAGCAGTTCTTC
>-|TRBJ2-3|many|TRBV19
CASSRTGRTDTQYF
TGTGCCAGTAGCAGGACGGGAAGGACAGATACGCAGTATTTT
>TRBD1|TRBJ2-7|-|TRBV20-1
CSALGQGRRYEQYF
TGCAGTGCACTTGGACAGGGGCGACGGTACGAGCAGTACTTC
>-|TRBJ2-7|many|TRBV29-1
CSVEDRPRDGQYF
TGCAGCGTTGAAGACCGTCCTCGAGACGGGCAGTACTTC
>-|TRBJ2-1|once|TRBV10-3
CAISGVREQFF
TGTGCCATCAGTGGCGTGCGTGAGCAGTTCTTC
>TRBD2|TRBJ2-7|many|TRBV11-3
CASSPAGLAYEQYF
TGTGCCAGCAGCCCAGCGGGATTGGCCTACGAGCAGTACTTC
>-|TRBJ2-3|many|TRBV7-9
CASRLDSTDTQYF
TGTGCCAGCAGGTTAGACAGCACAGATACGCAGTATTTT
>-|TRBJ1-1|-|TRBV20-1
CSAVALLNTEAFF
TGCAGTGCAGTGGCACTCCTGAACACTGAAGCTTTCTTT
>TRBD1|TRBJ2-5|many|TRBV3-1
CASSPTTGGTETQYF
TGTGCCAGCAGCCCAACAACAGGGGGCACAGAGACCCAGTACTTC
>-|TRBJ2-1|many|TRBV6-1
CASTQSGGGLGVF
TGTGCCAGCACTCAAAGTGGTGGAGGTCTGGGAGTCTTC